This T cell receptor beta chain stems from a study of blood T cell repertoires in COVID-19. During active infection, Seattle patients enrolled and were then monitored through disease. TCRdb's copy holds only in-frame clones and misses some; the assay was immunoSEQ multiplex PCR. The top ten hold more than 10% of the sample, which has tens of thousands of clones, about 84% seen once. This receptor was taken from a man in his forties or fifties with COVID-19, enrolled during active disease. The sample consisted of peripheral blood.

CDR3 nucleotides: TGTGCCAGTATCTCGGGCGGGGGGGCATATGAGCAGTTCTTC. This gives the protein CASISGGGAYEQFF. The rearrangement uses TRBV19 and TRBJ2-1; TRBD2 matches 9 bases. The trim removed 7 bases at V and 8 bases at J, leaving 9 bases unmatched. There are 14 residues in the CDR3. Germline-derived CDR1 and CDR2 are LNHDA and SQIVND (reference sequence).